The 10 T cell receptor beta chains below come from one sample, sequenced in a study of memory CD8 T cells in hepatitis C reinfection. Clones were sequenced by immunoSEQ multiplex PCR, and TCRdb holds only the in-frame ones, with some missing. The table has 50,000 or so clones, about 90% seen once. Noted time point: pre-reinfection, 55 to 20 weeks before reinfection detection. TCR sequencing was done directly ex vivo on sorted cells, without expansion in vitro. Material: naive CD8+ T cells sorted from blood. These receptors all stem from a man aged 18 to 29 with hepatitis C virus infection.

The chain links TRBV6-4 to TRBJ2-7; 7 positions match TRBD1. The trim removed 5 bases at V and 1 base at J, leaving 17 bases unmatched. This CDR3 region has 18 residues. The germline CDR1 and CDR2 sequences are MRHNA and SNTAGT. CDR3 in amino acids: CASSPTPRTDRYSYEQYF. CDR3 in DNA: TGTGCCAGCAGTCCCACCCCCCGAACGGACAGGTATTCCTACGAGCAGTACTTC.

This rearrangement joins TRBV2 to TRBJ2-7, with D possibly matching TRBD1 (6 bases). V gave up 8 bases and J gave up 6 bases, with 8 bases separating them. The CDR3 has 10 residues. The V gene's germline CDR1 is SNHLY and CDR2 FYNNEI. The chain's CDR3 is CASGGPEQYF. The CDR3 bases are TGTGCCAGCGGGGGCCCCGAGCAGTACTTC.

The table lists this clone with a count of one. The gene calls are TRBV6-1 and TRBJ2-7; possibly TRBD1 for D (5 bases). The CDR3 has 12 residues. The V end lost 3 bases, the J end lost 4 bases, and 7 bases lay between the germline ends. Germline V CDR1 and CDR2: MNHNS, SASEGT. CDR3 sequence (DNA): TGTGCCAGCAGTGAGACAGCATACGAGCAGTACGTC. Amino acid sequence: CASSETAYEQYV.

This clone was detected once. The chain joins TRBV6-6 to TRBJ2-7; D is possibly TRBD2 (6 bases). CDR3 length: 15 residues. CDR1 MNHNY and CDR2 SVGAGI come from the germline V gene (reference sequence). V lost 0 bases and J 7 bases, leaving 16 bases between the germline ends. The CDR3 DNA reads TGTGCCAGCAGTTACTCGGAGAGGGCTGGGGGGGAGCAGTACTTC. The encoded protein is CASSYSERAGGEQYF.

This chain links TRBV7-8 with TRBJ1-1; no clear D gene. Per the germline V gene, CDR1 is SGHVS and CDR2 is FQNEAQ. V lost 5 bases and J 0 bases, leaving 10 bases between the germline ends. CDR3 size: 14 residues. In nucleotides, the CDR3 is TGTGCCAGCAGCCCCGCGGCAGTGAACACTGAAGCTTTCTTT. As protein: CASSPAAVNTEAFF.

V is TRBV19 and J is TRBJ2-3, with 11 bases aligning to TRBD2. The CDR3 sequence is 16 residues long. Germline V gives CDR1 LNHDA, CDR2 SQIVND (reference sequence). J was trimmed by 4 bases and V by 7 bases; bases with no gene match: 10. The CDR3 spells CASTRIAGGLADTQYF. CDR3 DNA sequence: TGTGCCAGTACCCGGATAGCGGGAGGGTTGGCAGATACGCAGTATTTT. Variable domain in full (rest from reference TRBV19 and TRBJ2-3): DGGITQSPKYLFRKEGQNVTLSCEQNLNHDAMYWYRQDPGQGLRLIYYSQIVNDFQKGDIAEGYSVSREKKESFPLTVTSAQKNPTAFYLCASTRIAGGLADTQYFGPGTRLTVL.

This clone was counted a single time. The chain has TRBV19 and TRBJ2-3; 11 positions match TRBD2. Germline loops: CDR1 LNHDA, CDR2 SQIVND (reference sequence). V dropped 5 bases and J dropped 4; count of bases not matched to a gene: 8. The CDR3 is 16 amino acids. CDR3 nucleotides: TGTGCCAGTAGTCTATTAGCGGGAGGGTATGCAGATACGCAGTATTTT. This sequence encodes CASSLLAGGYADTQYF.

The chain recombines TRBV5-6 with TRBJ2-3; D may be TRBD2 (6 bases). The ends were cut back, 4 bases at V and 9 bases at J, with 15 bases in the middle. The germline CDR1 and CDR2 sequences are SGHDT and YYEEEE. The length of the CDR3 is 13 residues. The CDR3 region has the DNA TGTGCCAGCAGCCCCACGGGGGATGCAACGCAGTATTTT. This gives the protein CASSPTGDATQYF.

V gene TRBV30 combines with J gene TRBJ2-2; TRBD2 might be the D (6 bases). Germline V CDR1 and CDR2: GTSNPN, SVGIG (reference sequence). The CDR3 is 16 amino acids. V was pared by 5 bases and J by 6 bases, with 22 bases between. CDR3 nucleotide sequence: TGTGCCTGGGGTTTGGGGACTTGGTCCTGGGCCGGGGAGCTGTTTTTT. It translates to CAWGLGTWSWAGELFF.

This chain uses TRBV4-1 with TRBJ1-1; D might be TRBD1 (5 bases). Germline CDR1 reads MGHRA; CDR2 reads YSYEKL. The CDR3 contains 15 residues. V was trimmed by 1 base and J by 0 bases, leaving 9 bases between them. The CDR3 nucleotides are TGCGCCAGCAGCCAAGGAGGGACTTTGAACACTGAAGCTTTCTTT. Its protein is CASSQGGTLNTEAFF.